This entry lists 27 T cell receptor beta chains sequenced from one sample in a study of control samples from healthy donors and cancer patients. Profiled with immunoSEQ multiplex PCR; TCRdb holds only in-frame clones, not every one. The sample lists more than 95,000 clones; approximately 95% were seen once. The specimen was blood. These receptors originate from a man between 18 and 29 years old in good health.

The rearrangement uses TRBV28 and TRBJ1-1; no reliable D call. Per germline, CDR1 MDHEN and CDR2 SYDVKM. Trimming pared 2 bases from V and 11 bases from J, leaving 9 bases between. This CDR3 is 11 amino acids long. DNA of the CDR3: TGTGCCAGCAGTTTAACGCGGATTGCTTTCTTT. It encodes CASSLTRIAFF.

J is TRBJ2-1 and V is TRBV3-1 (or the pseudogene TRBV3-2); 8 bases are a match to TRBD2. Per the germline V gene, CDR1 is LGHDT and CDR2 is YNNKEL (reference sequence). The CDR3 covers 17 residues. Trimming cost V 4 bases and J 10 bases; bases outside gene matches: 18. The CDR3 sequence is CASSLYLAGSASGEQFF. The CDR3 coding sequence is TGTGCCAGCAGCCTATACTTAGCGGGATCCGCTTCAGGAGAGCAGTTCTTC.

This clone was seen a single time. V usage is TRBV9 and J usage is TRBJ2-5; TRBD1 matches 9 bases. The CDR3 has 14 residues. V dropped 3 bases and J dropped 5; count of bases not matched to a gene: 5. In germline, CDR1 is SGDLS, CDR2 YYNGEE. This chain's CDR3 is CASSGWTGDETQYF. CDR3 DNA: TGTGCCAGCAGCGGGTGGACAGGGGACGAGACCCAGTACTTC.

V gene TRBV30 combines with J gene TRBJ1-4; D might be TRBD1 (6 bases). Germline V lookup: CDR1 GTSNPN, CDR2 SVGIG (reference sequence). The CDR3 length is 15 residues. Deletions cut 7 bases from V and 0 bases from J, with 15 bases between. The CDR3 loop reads CASSRGLTTNEKLFF. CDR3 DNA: TGTGCCTCCTCCAGGGGACTTACAACTAATGAAAAACTGTTTTTT.

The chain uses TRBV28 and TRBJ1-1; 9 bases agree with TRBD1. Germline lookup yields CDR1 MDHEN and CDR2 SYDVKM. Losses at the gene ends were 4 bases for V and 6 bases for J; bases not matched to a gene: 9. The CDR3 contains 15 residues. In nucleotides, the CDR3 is TGTGCCAGCAGTTCATCCGGGACAGGGTGGGCTGAAGCTTTCTTT. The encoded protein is CASSSSGTGWAEAFF. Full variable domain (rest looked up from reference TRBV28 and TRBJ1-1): DVKVTQSSRYLVKRTGEKVFLECVQDMDHENMFWYRQDPGLGLRLIYFSYDVKMKEKGDIPEGYSVSREKKERFSLILESASTNQTSMYLCASSSSGTGWAEAFFGQGTRLTVV.

CDR3 loop: CATLGDLGPEAFF. The CDR3 nucleotides read TGTGCCACCCTAGGGGACCTCGGTCCTGAAGCTTTCTTT. The genes are TRBV6-5 and TRBJ1-1; TRBD1 is a possible D gene (5 bases). The CDR3 totals 13 residues. CDR1 is MNHEY, CDR2 SVGAGI, per germline. V was pared by 10 bases and J by 6 bases, with 18 bases between.

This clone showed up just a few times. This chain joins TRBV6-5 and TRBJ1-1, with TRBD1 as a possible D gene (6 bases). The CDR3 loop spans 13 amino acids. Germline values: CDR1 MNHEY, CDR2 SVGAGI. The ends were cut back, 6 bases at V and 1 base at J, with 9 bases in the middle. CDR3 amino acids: CASSRTENTEAFF. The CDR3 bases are TGTGCCAGCAGCCGGACAGAGAACACTGAAGCTTTCTTT.

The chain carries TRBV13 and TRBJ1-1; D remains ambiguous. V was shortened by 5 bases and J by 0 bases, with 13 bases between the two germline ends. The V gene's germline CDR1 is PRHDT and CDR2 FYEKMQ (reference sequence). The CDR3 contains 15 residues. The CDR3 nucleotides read TGTGCCAGCAGCCCCATAGGAGACATGAACACTGAAGCTTTCTTT. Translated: CASSPIGDMNTEAFF. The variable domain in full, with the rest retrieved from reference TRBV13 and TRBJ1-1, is AAGVIQSPRHLIKEKRETATLKCYPIPRHDTVYWYQQGPGQDPQFLISFYEKMQSDKGSIPDRFSAQQFSDYHSELNMSSLELGDSALYFCASSPIGDMNTEAFFGQGTRLTVV.

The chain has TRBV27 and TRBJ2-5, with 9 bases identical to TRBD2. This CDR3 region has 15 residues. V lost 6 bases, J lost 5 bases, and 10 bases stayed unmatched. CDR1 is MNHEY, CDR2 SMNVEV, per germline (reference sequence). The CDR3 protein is CASSPLAGEVETQYF. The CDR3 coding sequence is TGTGCCAGCAGCCCTTTAGCGGGAGAGGTGGAGACCCAGTACTTC.

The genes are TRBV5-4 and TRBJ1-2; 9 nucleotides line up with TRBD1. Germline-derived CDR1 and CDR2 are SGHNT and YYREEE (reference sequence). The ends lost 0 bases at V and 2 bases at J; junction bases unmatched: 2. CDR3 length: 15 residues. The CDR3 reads CASSLGDRVNYGYTF. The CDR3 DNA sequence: TGTGCCAGCAGCTTGGGGGACAGGGTAAACTATGGCTACACCTTC.

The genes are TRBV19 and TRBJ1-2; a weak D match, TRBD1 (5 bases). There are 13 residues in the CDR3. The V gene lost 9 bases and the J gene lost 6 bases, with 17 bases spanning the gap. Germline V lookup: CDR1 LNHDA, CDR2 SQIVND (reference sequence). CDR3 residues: CASFANLGDGYTF. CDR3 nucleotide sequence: TGTGCCAGCTTCGCTAATCTGGGGGATGGCTACACCTTC.

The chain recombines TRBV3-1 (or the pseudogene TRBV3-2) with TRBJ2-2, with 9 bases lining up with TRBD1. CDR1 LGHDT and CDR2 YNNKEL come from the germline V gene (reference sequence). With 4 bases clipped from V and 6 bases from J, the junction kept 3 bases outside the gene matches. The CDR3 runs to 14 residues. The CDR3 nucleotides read TGTGCCAGCAGCCGTAGACAGGGGGCCGGGGAGCTGTTTTTT. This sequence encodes CASSRRQGAGELFF.

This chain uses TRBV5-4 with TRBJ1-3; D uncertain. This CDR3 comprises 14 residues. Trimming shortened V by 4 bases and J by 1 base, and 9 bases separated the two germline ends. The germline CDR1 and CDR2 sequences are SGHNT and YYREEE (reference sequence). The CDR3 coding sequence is TGTGCCAGCAGCACCTACGGTTCTGGAAACACCATATATTTT. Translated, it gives CASSTYGSGNTIYF.

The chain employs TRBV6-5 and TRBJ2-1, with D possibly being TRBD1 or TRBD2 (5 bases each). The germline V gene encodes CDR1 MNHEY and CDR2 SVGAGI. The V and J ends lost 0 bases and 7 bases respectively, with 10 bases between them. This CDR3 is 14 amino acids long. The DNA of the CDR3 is TGTGCCAGCAGTTACTCGAGCGAGGGGAATGAGCAGTTCTTC. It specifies CASSYSSEGNEQFF.

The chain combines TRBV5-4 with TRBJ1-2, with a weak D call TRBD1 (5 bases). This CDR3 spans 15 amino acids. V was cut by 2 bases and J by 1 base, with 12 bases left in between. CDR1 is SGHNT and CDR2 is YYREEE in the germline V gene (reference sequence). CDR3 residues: CASSLVQGFNYGYTF. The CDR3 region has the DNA TGTGCCAGCAGCTTAGTTCAGGGTTTTAACTATGGCTACACCTTC.

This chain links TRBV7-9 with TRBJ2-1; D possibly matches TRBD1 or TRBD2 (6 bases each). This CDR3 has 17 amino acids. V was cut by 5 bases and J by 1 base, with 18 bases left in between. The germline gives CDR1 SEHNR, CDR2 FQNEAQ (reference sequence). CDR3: CASSPFEGGPSYNEQFF. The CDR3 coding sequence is TGTGCCAGCAGCCCTTTTGAGGGGGGCCCTTCCTACAATGAGCAGTTCTTC.

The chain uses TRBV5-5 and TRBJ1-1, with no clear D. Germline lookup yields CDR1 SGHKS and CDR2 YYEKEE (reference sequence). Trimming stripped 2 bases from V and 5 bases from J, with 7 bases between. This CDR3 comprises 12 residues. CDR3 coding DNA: TGTGCCAGCAGCTTTCCGGGGACTGAAGCTTTCTTT. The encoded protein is CASSFPGTEAFF.

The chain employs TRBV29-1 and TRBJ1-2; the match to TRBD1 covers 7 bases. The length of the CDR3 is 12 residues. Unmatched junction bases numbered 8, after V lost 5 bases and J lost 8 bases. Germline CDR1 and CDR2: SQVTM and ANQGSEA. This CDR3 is CSVSTGVGGYTF. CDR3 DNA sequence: TGCAGCGTTTCTACAGGGGTAGGCGGCTACACCTTC.

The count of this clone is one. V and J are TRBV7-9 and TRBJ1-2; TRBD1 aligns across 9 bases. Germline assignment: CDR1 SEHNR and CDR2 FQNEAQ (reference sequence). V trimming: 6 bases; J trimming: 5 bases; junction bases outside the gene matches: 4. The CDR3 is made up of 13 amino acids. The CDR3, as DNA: TGTGCCAGCAGGACTGGACAGGGGTATGGCTACACCTTC. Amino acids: CASRTGQGYGYTF.

This chain's CDR3 is CASSGKTSTDTQYF. In DNA, the CDR3 is TGTGCCAGCAGCGGAAAGACCAGCACAGATACGCAGTATTTT. The chain combines TRBV9 with TRBJ2-3; D gene ambiguous. This CDR3 region has 14 residues. Germline V gene lookup returns CDR1 SGDLS and CDR2 YYNGEE. V lost 3 bases, J lost 0 bases, and 8 bases lay in between. Full variable domain (rest looked up from reference TRBV9 and TRBJ2-3): DSGVTQTPKHLITATGQRVTLRCSPRSGDLSVYWYQQSLDQGLQFLIQYYNGEERAKGNILERFSAQQFPDLHSELNLSSLELGDSALYFCASSGKTSTDTQYFGPGTRLTVL.

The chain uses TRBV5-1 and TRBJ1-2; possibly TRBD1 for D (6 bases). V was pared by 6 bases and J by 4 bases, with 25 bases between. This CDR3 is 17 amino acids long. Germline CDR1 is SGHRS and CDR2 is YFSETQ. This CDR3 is CASKVSPLGGDIYGYTF. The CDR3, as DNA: TGCGCCAGCAAGGTTTCCCCCTTGGGAGGGGACATCTATGGCTACACCTTC.

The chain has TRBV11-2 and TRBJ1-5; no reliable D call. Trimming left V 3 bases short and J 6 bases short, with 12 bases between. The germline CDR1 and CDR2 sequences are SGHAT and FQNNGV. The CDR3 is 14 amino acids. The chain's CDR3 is CASSLVEQGQPQHF. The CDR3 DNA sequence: TGTGCCAGCAGCTTGGTAGAGCAAGGTCAGCCCCAGCATTTT.

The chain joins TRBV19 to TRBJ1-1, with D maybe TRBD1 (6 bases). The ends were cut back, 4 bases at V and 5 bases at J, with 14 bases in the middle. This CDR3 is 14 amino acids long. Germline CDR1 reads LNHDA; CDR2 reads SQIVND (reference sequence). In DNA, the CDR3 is TGTGCCAGTAGTACACAGGGCTCGTGGACTGAAGCTTTCTTT. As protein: CASSTQGSWTEAFF. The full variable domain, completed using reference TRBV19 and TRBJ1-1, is DGGITQSPKYLFRKEGQNVTLSCEQNLNHDAMYWYRQDPGQGLRLIYYSQIVNDFQKGDIAEGYSVSREKKESFPLTVTSAQKNPTAFYLCASSTQGSWTEAFFGQGTRLTVV.

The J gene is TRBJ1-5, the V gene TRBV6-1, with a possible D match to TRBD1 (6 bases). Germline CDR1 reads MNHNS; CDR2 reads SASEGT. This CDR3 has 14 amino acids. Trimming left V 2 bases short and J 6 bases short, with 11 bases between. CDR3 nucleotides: TGTGCCAGCAGTGAACTGGCAGGGGCTCAGCCCCAGCATTTT. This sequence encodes CASSELAGAQPQHF.

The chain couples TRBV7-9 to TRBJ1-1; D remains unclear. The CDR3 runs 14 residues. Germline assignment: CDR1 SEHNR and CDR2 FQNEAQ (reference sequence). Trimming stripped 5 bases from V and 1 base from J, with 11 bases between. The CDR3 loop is CASSPTTSNTEAFF. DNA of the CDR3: TGTGCCAGCAGCCCTACGACATCGAACACTGAAGCTTTCTTT.

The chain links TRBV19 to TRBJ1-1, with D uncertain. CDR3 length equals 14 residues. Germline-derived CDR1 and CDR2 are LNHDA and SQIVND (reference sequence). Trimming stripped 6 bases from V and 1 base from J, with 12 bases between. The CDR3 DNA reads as TGTGCCAGTAGCTATGGCCTGACGAACACTGAAGCTTTCTTT. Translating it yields CASSYGLTNTEAFF.

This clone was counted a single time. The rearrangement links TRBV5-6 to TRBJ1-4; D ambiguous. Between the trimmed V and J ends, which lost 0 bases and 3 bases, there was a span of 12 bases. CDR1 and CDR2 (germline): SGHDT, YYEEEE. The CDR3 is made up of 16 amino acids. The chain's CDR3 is CASSLVTAEANEKLFF. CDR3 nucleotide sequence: TGTGCCAGCAGCTTGGTAACAGCCGAGGCTAATGAAAAACTGTTTTTT.